These T cell receptor beta chains were read from a single sample in a study of blood T cell repertoires in COVID-19. The protocol was immunoSEQ multiplex PCR, while the TCRdb copy is restricted to in-frame clones and leaves out a portion. The repertoire has 150,000 to 200,000 clones, about 90% of them found once; the top ten carry about 5.3%. Sequencing was done on a sample of peripheral blood. The receptor set was obtained from a man aged 25 to 45 with COVID-19, enrolled during active disease. CDR3s include the opening cysteine and the closing phenylalanine or tryptophan. A D gene is named only where the DNA matches it firmly. Not all rows give a size; the values are once, few, many and, for expanded clones, a class.

abundance | d_gene | len | j_gene | v_gene | CDR3nt | CDR3aa
. | TRBD1 | 16 | TRBJ1-3 | TRBV15 | TGTGCCACCAGCCCCGGACAGGGGCAGATAAGAAACACCATATATTTT | CATSPGQGQIRNTIYF
. | . | 14 | TRBJ2-3 | TRBV11-3 | TGTGCCAGCAGCTTAGGCGTTAGCACAGATACGCAGTATTTT | CASSLGVSTDTQYF
. | . | 17 | TRBJ1-6 | TRBV19 | TGTGCCAGTAGTATAGCAGGGGATTATTCCTATAATTCACCCCTCCACTTT | CASSIAGDYSYNSPLHF
. | . | 13 | TRBJ2-2 | TRBV28 | TGTGCCAGCAGGCCTCAGGGGCCCGGGGAGCTGTTTTTT | CASRPQGPGELFF
. | TRBD2 | 15 | TRBJ2-1 | TRBV14 | TGTGCCAGCAGCCTGGGACTAGCGGCAGGCAATGAGCAGTTCTTC | CASSLGLAAGNEQFF
. | TRBD2 | 15 | TRBJ2-5 | TRBV11-3 | TGTGCCAGCAGCTTGACTAGCGGACCCCAAGAGACCCAGTACTTC | CASSLTSGPQETQYF
. | . | 11 | TRBJ1-1 | TRBV6-2/TRBV6-3 | TGTGCCAGCAGTTACTCCAGGGGAGCTTTCTTT | CASSYSRGAFF
. | TRBD1 | 13 | TRBJ2-1 | TRBV24-1 | TGTGCCACCAGTGACCCCACAGGGGATGAGCAGTTCTTC | CATSDPTGDEQFF
. | . | 16 | TRBJ1-3 | TRBV7-3 | TGTGCCAGCAGCTTACAGGGGTTGGGATCTGGAAACACCATATATTTT | CASSLQGLGSGNTIYF
once | . | 12 | TRBJ1-2 | TRBV2 | TGTGCCAGCAGTGGACAAGCCTATGGCTACACCTTC | CASSGQAYGYTF
few | TRBD1 | 15 | TRBJ1-5 | TRBV7-2 | TGTGCCAGCAGCGACAGGGTCTATAGCAATCAGCCCCAGCATTTT | CASSDRVYSNQPQHF
. | TRBD1 | 14 | TRBJ2-1 | TRBV27 | TGTGCCAGCAGTTTAGAGACAGGGCCCATGAAGCAGTTCTTC | CASSLETGPMKQFF
. | . | 12 | TRBJ1-2 | TRBV27 | TGTGCCAGCAGGGGGGGTGGCTATGGCTACACCTTC | CASRGGGYGYTF
. | . | 14 | TRBJ1-6 | TRBV7-2 | TGTGCCAGCAGTGTGGACAGCTCTAATTCACCCCTCCACTTT | CASSVDSSNSPLHF
. | . | 12 | TRBJ1-1 | TRBV29-1 | TGCAGCGTTGATAGGGGGAGCGCTGAAGCTTTCTTT | CSVDRGSAEAFF
once | . | 16 | TRBJ1-5 | TRBV6-2/TRBV6-3 | TGTGCCAGCAGTTTCGAGTTGGGGGGAAGCAATCAGCCCCAGCATTTT | CASSFELGGSNQPQHF
. | TRBD2 | 14 | TRBJ2-7 | TRBV27 | TGTGCCAGCAGTTGGGGGGGAGGCACCTACGAGCAGTACTTC | CASSWGGGTYEQYF
. | . | 12 | TRBJ1-1 | TRBV12-3/TRBV12-4 | TGTGCCAGCAGCCTGGCGGGGGATGAAGCTTTCTTT | CASSLAGDEAFF
. | . | 14 | TRBJ2-5 | TRBV15 | TGTGCCACCAGCAGAGATCCGCTAGCGGAGACCCAGTACTTC | CATSRDPLAETQYF
. | . | 12 | TRBJ2-7 | TRBV20-1 | TGCAGTGCTAGTTTACAGGGAAGGGAGCAGTACTTC | CSASLQGREQYF
. | TRBD1 | 17 | TRBJ1-2 | TRBV5-1 | TGCGCCAGCAGCCCGAGGACCGGGACAGGGACTACCTATGGCTACACCTTC | CASSPRTGTGTTYGYTF
. | . | 15 | TRBJ2-5 | TRBV7-9 | TGTGCCAGCAGCTTAGGAAGTAGCCGTGGGGAGACCCAGTACTTC | CASSLGSSRGETQYF
. | TRBD1 | 16 | TRBJ2-7 | TRBV4-3 | TGCGCCAGCAGCCTTTCTCCGGGACAGGGAGGACACGAGCAGTACTTC | CASSLSPGQGGHEQYF
. | . | 14 | TRBJ2-7 | TRBV18 | TGTGCCAGCTCACCTGTCACAGATACCTACGAGCAGTACTTC | CASSPVTDTYEQYF
once | . | 17 | TRBJ2-5 | TRBV7-2 | TGTGCCAGCAGCTTAGTCCCCCAGGGGCCACGACAAGAGACCCAGTACTTC | CASSLVPQGPRQETQYF